A single sample gave rise to the 4 T cell receptor beta chains below, sequenced in a study of shared clonotypes between healthy human individuals. Some clones are missing from TCRdb's copy, which holds only in-frame ones; the method was immunoSEQ multiplex PCR. In the table there are some 2 million clones, roughly 94% of which are singletons. What was sequenced was naive CD4+ T cells sorted from blood. Subset indicated: CD45RA+ positively selected. The receptors shown here come from a man aged 18 to 30 in good health.

As to this clone: The sample contains more than one DNA sequence encoding this CDR3. CDR3 coding DNA: TGTGCCAGCAGTGTAGGGATTAACTATGGCTACACCTTC. Amino acid sequence: CASSVGINYGYTF. The rearrangement links TRBV2 to TRBJ1-2; D remains ambiguous. Germline V CDR1 and CDR2: SNHLY, FYNNEI. CDR3 length equals 13 residues. V lost 4 bases, J lost 1 base, and 7 bases lay in between.

The CDR3 bases are TGTGCCAGCAGTGAATGGGACAGGACCTACGAGCAGTACTTC. It translates to CASSEWDRTYEQYF. This chain links TRBV25-1 with TRBJ2-7; 8 bases match TRBD1. CDR1 is MGHDK, CDR2 SYGVNS, per germline. V lost 1 base to trimming and J lost 2 bases; unmatched junction nucleotides: 1. The CDR3 runs to 14 residues.

The chain recombines TRBV19 with TRBJ1-6; 9 bases are shared with TRBD1. The V segment lost 5 bases and the J segment 8 bases; nucleotides outside the gene matches: 7. This CDR3 has 15 amino acids. Germline V gene data show CDR1 as LNHDA and CDR2 as SQIVND (reference sequence). CDR3 residues: CASSDLDRGYSPLHF. In DNA, the CDR3 is TGTGCCAGTAGTGATCTTGACAGGGGGTATTCACCCCTCCACTTT. The full variable domain, rest sourced from reference TRBV19 and TRBJ1-6, is DGGITQSPKYLFRKEGQNVTLSCEQNLNHDAMYWYRQDPGQGLRLIYYSQIVNDFQKGDIAEGYSVSREKKESFPLTVTSAQKNPTAFYLCASSDLDRGYSPLHFGNGTRLTVT.

This chain connects TRBV4-1 to TRBJ1-2; 12 positions agree with TRBD1. V was pared by 1 base and J by 3 bases, with 6 bases of the junction left unmatched. The CDR3 runs 17 residues. Germline V gene sequence: CDR1 MGHRA, CDR2 YSYEKL. The CDR3 nucleotides are TGCGCCAGCAGCCAAGTTCTCGGGACAGGGGGCGACTATGGCTACACCTTC. Its protein is CASSQVLGTGGDYGYTF.